The 5 T cell receptor beta chains presented below share a single source sample, sequenced in a study of blood T cell repertoires in COVID-19. Data came from immunoSEQ multiplex PCR; TCRdb stores just in-frame clones and leaves some out. The sample has roughly 260,000 clones; around nine tenths are singletons. The specimen sequenced was peripheral blood. The receptors come from a man aged 40-49 years who had recovered from COVID-19.

The chain recombines TRBV11-3 with TRBJ2-3, with D possibly TRBD1 on 6 matching bases. The CDR3 has 14 residues. With 5 bases removed from V and 1 base from J, the gap between germline ends came to 10 bases. Germline V gives CDR1 SGHNT, CDR2 YENEEA. The chain's CDR3 is CASSQGQRTDTQYF. For the CDR3, the DNA is TGTGCCAGCAGCCAAGGACAGCGCACAGATACGCAGTATTTT.

The chain joins TRBV7-8 to TRBJ2-1; weak D call: TRBD2 (5 bases). CDR3 length: 13 residues. Trimming pared 1 base from V and 8 bases from J, leaving 9 bases between. Germline lookup yields CDR1 SGHVS and CDR2 FQNEAQ. DNA of the CDR3: TGTGCCAGCAGCTTAGTCCTAGCCCATGAGCAGTTCTTC. As protein: CASSLVLAHEQFF.

The J gene is TRBJ1-5, the V gene TRBV5-5; TRBD1 agrees at 9 bases. V lost 4 bases and J lost 4; bases outside the gene matches: 3. The germline V gene has CDR1 SGHKS and CDR2 YYEKEE (reference sequence). The CDR3 is 14 residues long. CDR3 loop: CASSLTGGNQPQHF. The DNA of the CDR3 is TGTGCCAGCAGCCTGACAGGGGGGAATCAGCCCCAGCATTTT.

J is TRBJ2-5 and V is TRBV6-6, with D perhaps matching TRBD2 (6 bases). Germline V gene lookup returns CDR1 MNHNY and CDR2 SVGAGI (reference sequence). The CDR3 runs to 14 residues. Trimming shortened V by 10 bases and J by 4 bases, and 19 bases separated the two germline ends. The CDR3 loop reads CATGLPGGVETQYF. CDR3 nucleotides: TGTGCCACGGGACTCCCGGGCGGGGTAGAGACCCAGTACTTC.

The gene calls are TRBV20-1 and TRBJ1-2; 10 bases match TRBD1. The ends lost 4 bases at V and 12 bases at J; junction bases unmatched: 2. The germline V gene has CDR1 DFQATT and CDR2 SNEGSKA (reference sequence). The CDR3 spans 10 residues. DNA for the CDR3: TGCAGTGCTACCGGGACAGGGGACACCTTC. It encodes CSATGTGDTF.